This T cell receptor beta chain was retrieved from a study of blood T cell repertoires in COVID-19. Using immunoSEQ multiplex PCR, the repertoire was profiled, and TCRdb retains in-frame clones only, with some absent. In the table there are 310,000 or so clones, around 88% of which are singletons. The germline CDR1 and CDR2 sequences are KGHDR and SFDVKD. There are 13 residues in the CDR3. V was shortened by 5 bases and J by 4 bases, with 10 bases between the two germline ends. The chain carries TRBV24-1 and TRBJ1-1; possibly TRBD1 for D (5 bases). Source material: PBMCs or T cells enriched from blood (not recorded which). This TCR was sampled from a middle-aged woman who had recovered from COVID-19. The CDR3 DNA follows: TGTGCCACCAGTGCCGGGGGGGGCACTGAAGCTTTCTTT. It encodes CATSAGGGTEAFF.